Listed below are T cell receptor beta chains from one sample, sequenced in a study of human T cells and chemical hapten exposure. TCRdb called the RACE reads again in MiXCR, with one record for every CDR3 protein. The table shows tens of thousands of distinct CDR3 sequences, with 8% to 10% occurring only once. The material was whole blood, obtained in connection with sensitization to the hapten diphenylcyclopropenone (DPC). The receptors were gathered from a man aged 45-60 years with alopecia areata. Some clones in this sample may be carry-over from other donors' samples. Both conserved end residues are part of each CDR3. Each record gives: V gene, D gene, clone size, J gene, CDR3 DNA, CDR3 protein. A D gene is named only where the DNA matches it firmly. The size field is filled for only some rows; it gives once, few, many or a size class.

v_gene: TRBV6-1
d_gene: -
abundance: many
j_gene: TRBJ2-7
CDR3nt: TGTGCCAGCAGTCCTACCGGGGAAGGCGAGCAGTACTTC
CDR3aa: CASSPTGEGEQYF

v_gene: TRBV27
d_gene: -
abundance: many
j_gene: TRBJ2-6
CDR3nt: TGTGCCAGCTCATCCCCGGTCCCCGGGGCCAACGTCCTGACTTTC
CDR3aa: CASSSPVPGANVLTF

v_gene: TRBV29-1
d_gene: -
abundance: many
j_gene: TRBJ2-2
CDR3nt: TGCAGCGTTGAAAGGCAGGCTGGGGCCGGGGAGCTGTTTTTT
CDR3aa: CSVERQAGAGELFF

v_gene: TRBV28
d_gene: TRBD1
abundance: -
j_gene: TRBJ2-5
CDR3nt: TGTGCCAGCAGCCCTCCGGACAGGGGGCATGGGACCCAGTACTTC
CDR3aa: CASSPPDRGHGTQYF

v_gene: TRBV9
d_gene: TRBD2
abundance: few
j_gene: TRBJ2-3
CDR3nt: TGTGCCAGCAGCGTACTAGCGGCACCGTCAGATACGCAGTATTTT
CDR3aa: CASSVLAAPSDTQYF

v_gene: TRBV20-1
d_gene: TRBD1
abundance: few
j_gene: TRBJ1-2
CDR3nt: TGCAGTGCCATACCGGGACAGCACTATGGCTACACCTTC
CDR3aa: CSAIPGQHYGYTF

v_gene: TRBV29-1
d_gene: -
abundance: few
j_gene: TRBJ1-1
CDR3nt: TGCAGCGTTAGTGAAGGGGGCACTGAAGCTTTCTTT
CDR3aa: CSVSEGGTEAFF

v_gene: TRBV11-2
d_gene: -
abundance: many
j_gene: TRBJ1-2
CDR3nt: TGTGCCAGCAGCTTAGATGTGGGCGTCTCAAACTATGGCTACACCTTC
CDR3aa: CASSLDVGVSNYGYTF

v_gene: TRBV29-1
d_gene: -
abundance: -
j_gene: TRBJ1-4
CDR3nt: TGCAGCGTTGAAGATCCTCAACAGGGAGGCGGAAAACTGTTTTTT
CDR3aa: CSVEDPQQGGGKLFF

v_gene: TRBV4-1
d_gene: -
abundance: many
j_gene: TRBJ2-1
CDR3nt: TGCGCCAGCAGCCAAGGAGAAGGGGGTTACAATGAGCAGTTCTTC
CDR3aa: CASSQGEGGYNEQFF

v_gene: TRBV13
d_gene: TRBD1
abundance: -
j_gene: TRBJ2-5
CDR3nt: TGTGCCAGCAGCTTCCCTGACAGGGAAGAGACCCAGTACTTC
CDR3aa: CASSFPDREETQYF

v_gene: TRBV12-3/TRBV12-4
d_gene: -
abundance: many
j_gene: TRBJ2-2
CDR3nt: TGTGCCAGCAGTTTAGCCAGCGGGGAGCTGTTTTTT
CDR3aa: CASSLASGELFF

v_gene: TRBV11-2
d_gene: -
abundance: many
j_gene: TRBJ1-5
CDR3nt: TGTGCCAGCAGCTTAGCCAGCGGGCAGCCCCAGCATTTT
CDR3aa: CASSLASGQPQHF

v_gene: TRBV7-2
d_gene: -
abundance: -
j_gene: TRBJ1-2
CDR3nt: TGTGCCAGCAGCCCAACCGTATCCGATGGCTACACCTTC
CDR3aa: CASSPTVSDGYTF

v_gene: TRBV11-2
d_gene: TRBD2
abundance: many
j_gene: TRBJ2-7
CDR3nt: TGTGCCAGCAGCCCGAGACTAGCGGAACGGAACGAGCAGTACTTC
CDR3aa: CASSPRLAERNEQYF

v_gene: TRBV4-3
d_gene: TRBD1
abundance: many
j_gene: TRBJ1-5
CDR3nt: TGCGCCAGCAGCCCAGGGACAGGGAGCAATCAGCCCCAGCATTTT
CDR3aa: CASSPGTGSNQPQHF

v_gene: TRBV29-1
d_gene: TRBD1
abundance: few
j_gene: TRBJ1-3
CDR3nt: TGCAGCGTCAGGGGGGGAGGAAACACCATATATTTT
CDR3aa: CSVRGGGNTIYF

v_gene: TRBV19
d_gene: -
abundance: -
j_gene: TRBJ2-3
CDR3nt: TGTGCCACCTCAAACTGGGGCGGCACAGATACGCAGTATTTT
CDR3aa: CATSNWGGTDTQYF

v_gene: TRBV28
d_gene: TRBD2
abundance: many
j_gene: TRBJ2-1
CDR3nt: TGTGCCAGCAGAATAGCGGGAGTCTACAATGAGCAGTTCTTC
CDR3aa: CASRIAGVYNEQFF

v_gene: TRBV6-4
d_gene: TRBD1
abundance: many
j_gene: TRBJ1-2
CDR3nt: TGTGCCAGCATCCGGAACAGGGGGTCGGATATCGGATATGGCTACACCTTC
CDR3aa: CASIRNRGSDIGYGYTF

v_gene: TRBV11-2
d_gene: -
abundance: many
j_gene: TRBJ2-5
CDR3nt: TGTGCCAGCAGCTTCAGGGGTACGGAGACCCAGTACTTC
CDR3aa: CASSFRGTETQYF

v_gene: TRBV20-1
d_gene: TRBD1
abundance: -
j_gene: TRBJ2-3
CDR3nt: TGCAGTGCGGGCCGGGACAGAGACACAGATACGCAGTATTTT
CDR3aa: CSAGRDRDTDTQYF

v_gene: TRBV5-1
d_gene: -
abundance: many
j_gene: TRBJ2-1
CDR3nt: TGCGCCAGCAGCTTGAGCAGGGGGGATGAGCAGTTCTTC
CDR3aa: CASSLSRGDEQFF